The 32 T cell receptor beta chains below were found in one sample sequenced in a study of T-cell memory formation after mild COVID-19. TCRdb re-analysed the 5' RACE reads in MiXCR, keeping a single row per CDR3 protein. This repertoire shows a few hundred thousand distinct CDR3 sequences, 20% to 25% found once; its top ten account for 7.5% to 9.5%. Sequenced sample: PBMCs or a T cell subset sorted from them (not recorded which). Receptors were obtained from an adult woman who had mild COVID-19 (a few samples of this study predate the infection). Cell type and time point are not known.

The CDR3, as DNA: TGTGCCAGCACGAGACCGCTAGCGGGAGTATCGACCGGGGAGCTGTTTTTT. Protein: CASTRPLAGVSTGELFF. The chain combines TRBV7-2 with TRBJ2-2, with TRBD2 identical over 10 bases. With V trimmed by 7 bases and J by 5 bases, 13 bases remained unmatched. The CDR3 is made up of 17 amino acids. Germline CDR1 reads SGHTA; CDR2 reads FQGNSA.

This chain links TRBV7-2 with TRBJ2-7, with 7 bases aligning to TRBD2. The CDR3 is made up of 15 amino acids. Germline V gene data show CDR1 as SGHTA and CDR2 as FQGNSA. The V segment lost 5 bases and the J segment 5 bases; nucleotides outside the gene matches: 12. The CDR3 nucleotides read TGTGCCAGCAGCCGCATCGGGGGGACCATCGACGAGCAGTACTTC. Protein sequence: CASSRIGGTIDEQYF.

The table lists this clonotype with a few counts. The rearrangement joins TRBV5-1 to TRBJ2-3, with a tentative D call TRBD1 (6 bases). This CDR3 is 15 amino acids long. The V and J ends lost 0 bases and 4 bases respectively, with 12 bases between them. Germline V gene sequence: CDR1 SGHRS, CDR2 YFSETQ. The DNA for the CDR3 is TGCGCCAGCAGCTTGGTACAGGGAGTCTCAGATACGCAGTATTTT. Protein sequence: CASSLVQGVSDTQYF.

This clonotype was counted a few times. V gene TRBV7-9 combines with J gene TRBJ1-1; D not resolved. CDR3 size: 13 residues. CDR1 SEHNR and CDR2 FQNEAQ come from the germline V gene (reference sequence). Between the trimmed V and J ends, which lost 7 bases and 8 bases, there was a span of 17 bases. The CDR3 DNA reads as TGTGCCAGCACCCCTGGTGGGTTCTCAGAAGCTTTCTTT. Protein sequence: CASTPGGFSEAFF.

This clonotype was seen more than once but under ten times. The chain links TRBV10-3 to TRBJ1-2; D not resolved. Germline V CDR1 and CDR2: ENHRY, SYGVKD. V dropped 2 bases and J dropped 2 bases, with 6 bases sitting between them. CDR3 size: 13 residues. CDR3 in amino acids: CAISETRNYGYTF. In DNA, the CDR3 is TGTGCCATCAGTGAGACCAGGAACTATGGCTACACCTTC.

The CDR3 DNA follows: TGCAGTGCTAGAGGGTCAGGGAATCCGATTCAGCCCCAGCATTTT. Residues: CSARGSGNPIQPQHF. J is TRBJ1-5 and V is TRBV20-1, with D tentatively TRBD1 (5 bases). V lost 1 base, J lost 6 bases, and 16 bases lay in between. The CDR3 has 15 residues. Germline loops: CDR1 DFQATT, CDR2 SNEGSKA (reference sequence).

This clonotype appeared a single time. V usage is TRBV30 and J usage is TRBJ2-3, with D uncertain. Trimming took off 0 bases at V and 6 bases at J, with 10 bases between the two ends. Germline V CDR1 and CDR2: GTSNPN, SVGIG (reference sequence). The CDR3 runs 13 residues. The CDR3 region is CAWSVQFKDTQYF. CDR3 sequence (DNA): TGTGCCTGGAGTGTACAGTTCAAGGATACGCAGTATTTT.

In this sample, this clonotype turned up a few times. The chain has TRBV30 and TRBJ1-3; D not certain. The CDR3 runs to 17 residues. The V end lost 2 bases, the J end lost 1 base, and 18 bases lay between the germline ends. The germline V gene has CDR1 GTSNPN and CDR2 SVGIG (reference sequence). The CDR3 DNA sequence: TGTGCCTGGAGTCCAATAACGGGGATACTATCTGGAAACACCATATATTTT. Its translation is CAWSPITGILSGNTIYF.

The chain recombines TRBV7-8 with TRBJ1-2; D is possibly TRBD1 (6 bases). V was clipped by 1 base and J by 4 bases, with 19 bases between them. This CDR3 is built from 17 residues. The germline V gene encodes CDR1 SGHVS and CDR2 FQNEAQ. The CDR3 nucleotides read TGTGCCAGCAGCTTAGAGCGGTCTGGAGGGGGGCTCTATGGCTACACCTTC. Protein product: CASSLERSGGGLYGYTF.

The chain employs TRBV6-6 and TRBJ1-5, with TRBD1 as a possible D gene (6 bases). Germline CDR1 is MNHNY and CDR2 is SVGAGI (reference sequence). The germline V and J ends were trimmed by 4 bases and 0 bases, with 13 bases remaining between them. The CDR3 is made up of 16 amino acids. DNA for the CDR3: TGTGCCAGCAGTTCTCCGTCAGGGGCTAGCAATCAGCCCCAGCATTTT. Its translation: CASSSPSGASNQPQHF.

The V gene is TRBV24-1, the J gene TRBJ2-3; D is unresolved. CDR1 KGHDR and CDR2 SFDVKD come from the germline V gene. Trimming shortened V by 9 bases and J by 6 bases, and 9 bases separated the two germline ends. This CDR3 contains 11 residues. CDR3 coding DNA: TGTGCCACCGGGCCCAGGGATACGCAGTATTTT. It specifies CATGPRDTQYF.

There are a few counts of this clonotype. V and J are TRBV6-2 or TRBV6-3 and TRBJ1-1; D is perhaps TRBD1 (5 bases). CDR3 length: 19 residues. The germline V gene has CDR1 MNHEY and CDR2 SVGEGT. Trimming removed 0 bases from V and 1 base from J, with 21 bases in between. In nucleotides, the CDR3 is TGTGCCAGCAGTTACTCGCCCGGGGCTGCCGTGCTCCCGAACACTGAAGCTTTCTTT. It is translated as CASSYSPGAAVLPNTEAFF.

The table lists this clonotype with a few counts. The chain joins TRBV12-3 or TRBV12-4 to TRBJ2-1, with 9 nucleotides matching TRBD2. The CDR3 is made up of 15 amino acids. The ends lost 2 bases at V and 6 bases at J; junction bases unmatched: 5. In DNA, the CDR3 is TGTGCCAGCAGTTTATGGGCTAGCGGGGCCAATGAGCAGTTCTTC. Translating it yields CASSLWASGANEQFF.

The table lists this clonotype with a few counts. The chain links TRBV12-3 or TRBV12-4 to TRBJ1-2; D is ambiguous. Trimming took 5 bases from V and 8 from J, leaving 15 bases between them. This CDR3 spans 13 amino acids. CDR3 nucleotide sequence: TGTGCCAGCAGTCCCCCCCCTCCGACCGGCTACACCTTC. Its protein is CASSPPPPTGYTF.

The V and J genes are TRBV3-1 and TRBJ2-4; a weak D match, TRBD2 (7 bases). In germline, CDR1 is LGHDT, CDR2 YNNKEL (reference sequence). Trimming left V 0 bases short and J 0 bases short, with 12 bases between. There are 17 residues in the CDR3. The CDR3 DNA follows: TGTGCCAGCAGCCAAGAGGGGGGGCTCATAGCCAAAAACATTCAGTACTTC. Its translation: CASSQEGGLIAKNIQYF.

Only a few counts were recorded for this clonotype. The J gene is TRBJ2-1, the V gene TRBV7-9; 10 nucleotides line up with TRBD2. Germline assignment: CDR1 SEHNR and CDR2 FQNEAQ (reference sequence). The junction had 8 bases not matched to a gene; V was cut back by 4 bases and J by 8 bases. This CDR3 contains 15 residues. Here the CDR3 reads CASSYLAGVPHEQFF. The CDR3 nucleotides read TGTGCCAGCAGCTATCTAGCGGGAGTGCCGCATGAGCAGTTCTTC.

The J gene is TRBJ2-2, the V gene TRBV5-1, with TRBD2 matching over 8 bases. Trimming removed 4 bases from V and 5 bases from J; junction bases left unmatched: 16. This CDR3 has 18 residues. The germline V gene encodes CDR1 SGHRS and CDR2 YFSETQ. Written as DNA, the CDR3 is TGCGCCAGCAGCCGGGGGGGGCACCTGGCTGTAGTAACCGGGGAGCTGTTTTTT. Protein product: CASSRGGHLAVVTGELFF.

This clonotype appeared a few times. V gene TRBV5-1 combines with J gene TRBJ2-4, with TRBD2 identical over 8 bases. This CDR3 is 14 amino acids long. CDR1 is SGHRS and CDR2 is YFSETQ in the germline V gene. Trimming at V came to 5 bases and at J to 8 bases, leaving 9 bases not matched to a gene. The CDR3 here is CASRPPAGGDIQYF. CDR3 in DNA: TGCGCCAGCAGACCCCCCGCGGGAGGAGACATTCAGTACTTC. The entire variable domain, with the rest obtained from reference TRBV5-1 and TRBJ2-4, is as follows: KAGVTQTPRYLIKTRGQQVTLSCSPISGHRSVSWYQQTPGQGLQFLFEYFSETQRNKGNFPGRFSGRQFSNSRSEMNVSTLELGDSALYLCASRPPAGGDIQYFGAGTRLSVL.

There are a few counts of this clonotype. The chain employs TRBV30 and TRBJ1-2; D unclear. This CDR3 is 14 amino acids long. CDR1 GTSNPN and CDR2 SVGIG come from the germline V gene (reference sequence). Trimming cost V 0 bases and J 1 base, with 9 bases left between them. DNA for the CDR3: TGTGCCTGGAGTGTGGCTCGATTTAACTATGGCTACACCTTC. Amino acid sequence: CAWSVARFNYGYTF.

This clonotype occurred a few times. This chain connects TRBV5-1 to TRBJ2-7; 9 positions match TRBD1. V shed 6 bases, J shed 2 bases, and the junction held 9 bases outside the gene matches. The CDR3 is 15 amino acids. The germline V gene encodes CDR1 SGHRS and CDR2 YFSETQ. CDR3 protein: CASTAATGGAYEQYF. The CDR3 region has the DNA TGCGCCAGCACAGCCGCGACAGGGGGAGCCTACGAGCAGTACTTC.

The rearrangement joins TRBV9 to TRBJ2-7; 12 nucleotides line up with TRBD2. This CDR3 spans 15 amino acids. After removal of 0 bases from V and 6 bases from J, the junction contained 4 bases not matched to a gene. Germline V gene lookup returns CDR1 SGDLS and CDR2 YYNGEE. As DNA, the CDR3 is TGTGCCAGCAGCGTAGGACTAGCGGGAGAGTTCGAGCAGTACTTC. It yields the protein CASSVGLAGEFEQYF.

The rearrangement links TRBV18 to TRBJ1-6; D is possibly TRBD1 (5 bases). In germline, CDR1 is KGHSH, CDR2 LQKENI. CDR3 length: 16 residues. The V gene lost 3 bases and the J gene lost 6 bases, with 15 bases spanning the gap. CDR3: CASSPNTGRSNSPLHF. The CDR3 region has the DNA TGTGCCAGCTCACCTAATACGGGACGGAGTAATTCACCCCTCCACTTT.

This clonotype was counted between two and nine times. The CDR3 nucleotides read TGCAGTGCTCGTGTAGCAACCTTCTACAATGAGCAGTTCTTC. Amino acid sequence: CSARVATFYNEQFF. The chain employs TRBV20-1 and TRBJ2-1, with D unresolved. The CDR3 spans 14 residues. V was shortened by 5 bases and J by 3 bases, with 14 bases between the two germline ends. Looked up from germline, CDR1 is DFQATT and CDR2 is SNEGSKA (reference sequence).

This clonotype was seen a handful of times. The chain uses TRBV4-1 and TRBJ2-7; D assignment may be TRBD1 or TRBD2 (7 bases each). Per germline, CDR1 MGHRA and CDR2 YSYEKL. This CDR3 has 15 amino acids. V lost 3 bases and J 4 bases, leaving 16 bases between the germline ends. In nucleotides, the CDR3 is TGCGCCAGCAGCCAGGGAGGGGGCCAACTGTACGAGCAGTACTTC. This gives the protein CASSQGGGQLYEQYF.

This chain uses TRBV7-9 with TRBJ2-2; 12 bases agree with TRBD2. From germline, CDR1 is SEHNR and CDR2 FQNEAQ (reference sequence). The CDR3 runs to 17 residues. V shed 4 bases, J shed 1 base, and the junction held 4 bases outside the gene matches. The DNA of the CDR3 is TGTGCCAGCAGCTCCGGACTAGCGGGACAGAACACCGGGGAGCTGTTTTTT. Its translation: CASSSGLAGQNTGELFF.

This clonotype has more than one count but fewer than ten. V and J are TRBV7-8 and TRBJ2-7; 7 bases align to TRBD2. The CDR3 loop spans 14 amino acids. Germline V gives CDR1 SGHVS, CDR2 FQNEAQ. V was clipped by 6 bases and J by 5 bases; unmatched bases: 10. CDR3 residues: CASSPPRSGNEQYF. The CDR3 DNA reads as TGTGCCAGCAGTCCCCCTAGGAGCGGGAACGAGCAGTACTTC.

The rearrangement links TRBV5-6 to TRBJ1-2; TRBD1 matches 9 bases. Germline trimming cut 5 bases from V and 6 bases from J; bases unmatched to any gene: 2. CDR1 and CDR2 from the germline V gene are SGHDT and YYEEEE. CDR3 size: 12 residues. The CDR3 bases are TGTGCCAGCAGGTGGACAGGGGATGGCTACACCTTC. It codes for CASRWTGDGYTF.

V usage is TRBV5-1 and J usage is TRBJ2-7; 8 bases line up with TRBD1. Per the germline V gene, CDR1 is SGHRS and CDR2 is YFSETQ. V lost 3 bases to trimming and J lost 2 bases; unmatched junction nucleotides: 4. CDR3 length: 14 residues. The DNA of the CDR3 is TGCGCCAGCAGCTACAGGGGGGAGGCCTACGAGCAGTACTTC. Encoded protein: CASSYRGEAYEQYF.

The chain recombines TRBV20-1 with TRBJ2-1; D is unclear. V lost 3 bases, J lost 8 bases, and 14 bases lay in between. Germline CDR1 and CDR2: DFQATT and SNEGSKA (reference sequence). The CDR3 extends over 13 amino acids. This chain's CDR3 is CSARALAGDEQFF. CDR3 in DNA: TGCAGTGCTAGGGCACTCGCTGGCGATGAGCAGTTCTTC.

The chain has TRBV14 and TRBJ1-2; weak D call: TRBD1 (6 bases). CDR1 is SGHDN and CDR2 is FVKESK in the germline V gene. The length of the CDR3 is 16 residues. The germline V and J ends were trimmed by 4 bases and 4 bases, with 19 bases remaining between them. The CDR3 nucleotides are TGTGCCAGCAGCCTCACCCCCGGGGGGCGCGGCTATGGCTACACCTTC. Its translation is CASSLTPGGRGYGYTF.

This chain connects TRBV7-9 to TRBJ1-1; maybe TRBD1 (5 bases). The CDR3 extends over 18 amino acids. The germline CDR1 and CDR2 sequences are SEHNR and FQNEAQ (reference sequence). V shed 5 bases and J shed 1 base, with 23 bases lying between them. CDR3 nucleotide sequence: TGTGCCAGCAGCCCCCCCGCCCAGGGCGCCCGTTCGAACACTGAAGCTTTCTTT. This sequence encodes CASSPPAQGARSNTEAFF.

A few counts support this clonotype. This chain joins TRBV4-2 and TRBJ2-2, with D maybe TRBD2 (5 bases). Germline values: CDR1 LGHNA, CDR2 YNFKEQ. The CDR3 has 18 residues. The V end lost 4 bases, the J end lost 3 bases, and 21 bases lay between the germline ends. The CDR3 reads CASSLLARGPPDTGELFF. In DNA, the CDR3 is TGTGCCAGCAGCCTACTCGCCCGGGGTCCCCCCGACACCGGGGAGCTGTTTTTT.